A single sample gave rise to the 21 T cell receptor beta chains below, sequenced in a study of Ad26.COV2.S vaccination and SARS-CoV-2 variants. Treatment indicated: around 19 received Ad26.COV2.S at low or high dose, single or two shots; roughly 5 received placebo; per-sample allocation not given. On day 63 after the first injection, vaccine and placebo recipients gave samples. Here immunoSEQ multiplex PCR was the method, and the copy in TCRdb shows in-frame clones only, minus some. The sample yields 380,000 or so clones, 83% seen once. The source material was peripheral blood, sampled in a trial of Ad26.COV2.S vaccine versus placebo. These receptors all stem from a person between 18 and 65 years old who received the Ad26.COV2.S COVID-19 vaccine or a placebo.

The chain uses TRBV6-5 and TRBJ2-7; 7 nucleotides agree with TRBD1. Germline loops: CDR1 MNHEY, CDR2 SVGAGI. Losses at the gene ends were 0 bases for V and 1 base for J; bases not matched to a gene: 3. The CDR3 has 15 amino acids. CDR3 loop: CASSYSWDSSYEQYF. As DNA, the CDR3 is TGTGCCAGCAGTTACTCATGGGACAGTTCCTACGAGCAGTACTTC.

The chain couples TRBV24-1 to TRBJ1-1; D may be TRBD1 (6 bases). Germline CDR1 KGHDR, CDR2 SFDVKD. CDR3 length: 13 residues. Deletions cut 7 bases from V and 4 bases from J, with 12 bases between. CDR3 DNA: TGTGCCACCAGCAAGGGGGATCTCACTGAAGCTTTCTTT. It codes for CATSKGDLTEAFF.

This chain connects TRBV5-1 to TRBJ1-1; the D is unclear. The CDR3 totals 13 residues. Germline CDR1 is SGHRS and CDR2 is YFSETQ. Trimming took 6 bases from V and 1 from J, leaving 10 bases between them. The CDR3 sequence is CASKYPGNTEAFF. CDR3 DNA sequence: TGCGCCAGCAAGTACCCGGGGAACACTGAAGCTTTCTTT.

The chain joins TRBV5-1 to TRBJ2-1, with a possible D match to TRBD2 (7 bases). The CDR3 sequence is 13 residues long. V lost 0 bases, J lost 14 bases, and 15 bases lay in between. From germline, CDR1 is SGHRS and CDR2 YFSETQ. CDR3: CASSLGQAGAEFF. The DNA of the CDR3 is TGCGCCAGCAGCTTGGGACAGGCGGGGGCGGAGTTCTTC.

The CDR3 spells CATSDLRVNEQYF. CDR3 DNA sequence: TGTGCCACCAGTGATTTGCGTGTGAACGAGCAGTACTTC. The chain links TRBV24-1 to TRBJ2-7, with D unclear. V was pared by 0 bases and J by 5 bases, with 7 bases between. CDR3 length: 13 amino acids. Germline V gene data show CDR1 as KGHDR and CDR2 as SFDVKD.

V gene TRBV3-1 (or the pseudogene TRBV3-2) combines with J gene TRBJ2-7; D uncertain. Deletions cut 3 bases from V and 6 bases from J, with 9 bases between. Germline V gene lookup returns CDR1 LGHDT and CDR2 YNNKEL (reference sequence). This CDR3 is built from 12 residues. The CDR3 DNA reads TGTGCCAGCAGCCATCTCGGGCTCGAGCAGTACTTC. It specifies CASSHLGLEQYF.

This clone was recorded only once. This chain links TRBV5-6 with TRBJ2-7, with D uncertain. This CDR3 region has 14 residues. Germline CDR1 is SGHDT and CDR2 is YYEEEE. V was shortened by 1 base and J by 3 bases, with 11 bases between the two germline ends. The CDR3 region is CASSLQGNLYEQYF. For the CDR3, the DNA is TGTGCCAGCAGCTTGCAAGGGAATCTCTACGAGCAGTACTTC.

This chain joins TRBV5-4 and TRBJ1-1, with D perhaps TRBD1 (6 bases). CDR3 size: 13 residues. V lost 2 bases, J lost 7 bases, and 12 bases lay in between. Germline CDR1 is SGHNT and CDR2 is YYREEE (reference sequence). DNA of the CDR3: TGTGCCAGCAGCTTAACAGGGAGGGGTGAAGCTTTCTTT. As protein: CASSLTGRGEAFF. The full variable domain, its missing parts supplied by reference TRBV5-4 and TRBJ1-1, is ETGVTQSPTHLIKTRGQQVTLRCSSQSGHNTVSWYQQALGQGPQFIFQYYREEENGRGNFPPRFSGLQFPNYSSELNVNALELDDSALYLCASSLTGRGEAFFGQGTRLTVV.

This chain uses TRBV7-9 with TRBJ2-1, with D possibly matching TRBD2 (6 bases). The germline gives CDR1 SEHNR, CDR2 FQNEAQ (reference sequence). V was pared by 4 bases and J by 6 bases, with 16 bases between. There are 15 residues in the CDR3. This CDR3 is CASSSHGTFPNEQFF. The CDR3 nucleotides are TGTGCCAGCAGCTCCCATGGGACTTTCCCCAATGAGCAGTTCTTC.

V is TRBV2 and J is TRBJ1-3; maybe TRBD1 (6 bases). The CDR3 is 19 residues long. V shed 6 bases and J shed 1 base, with 25 bases lying between them. Per germline, CDR1 SNHLY and CDR2 FYNNEI. DNA for the CDR3: TGTGCCAGCAGACCCCCCGGGACATCCTCTTTAAAATCTGGAAACACCATATATTTT. Translating gives CASRPPGTSSLKSGNTIYF.

This chain links TRBV3-1 (or the pseudogene TRBV3-2) with TRBJ2-1; D not resolved. Germline CDR1 reads LGHDT; CDR2 reads YNNKEL (reference sequence). This CDR3 comprises 12 residues. V was shortened by 3 bases and J by 9 bases, with 9 bases between the two germline ends. CDR3 in amino acids: CASSQRRGEQFF. The CDR3 DNA reads as TGTGCCAGCAGCCAGCGGCGAGGTGAGCAGTTCTTC.

This chain uses TRBV7-9 with TRBJ1-1, with D maybe TRBD1 (5 bases). V lost 4 bases to trimming and J lost 7 bases, with 19 bases between them. This CDR3 spans 15 amino acids. Germline V lookup: CDR1 SEHNR, CDR2 FQNEAQ (reference sequence). The CDR3 sequence is CASSSPWGGMGEAFF. The DNA of the CDR3 is TGTGCCAGCAGCTCCCCGTGGGGGGGGATGGGTGAAGCTTTCTTT.

The chain has TRBV19 and TRBJ1-2, with 7 bases identical to TRBD1. Per germline, CDR1 LNHDA and CDR2 SQIVND (reference sequence). This CDR3 is built from 12 residues. The V segment lost 7 bases and the J segment 8 bases; nucleotides outside the gene matches: 7. Here the CDR3 reads CASNRGGKGYTF. The CDR3 DNA reads TGTGCCAGTAACAGGGGTGGCAAGGGCTACACCTTC.

The chain carries TRBV19 and TRBJ2-7, with TRBD1 as a possible D gene (5 bases). The CDR3 has 12 residues. V lost 3 bases and J lost 6, with 9 bases in between. In germline, CDR1 is LNHDA, CDR2 SQIVND (reference sequence). This CDR3 reads CASSISRGEQYF. The CDR3 DNA reads TGTGCCAGTAGTATTAGTAGGGGCGAGCAGTACTTC.

The chain carries TRBV28 and TRBJ1-1, with D hard to call. The CDR3 contains 14 residues. V was clipped by 4 bases and J by 4 bases, with 13 bases between them. CDR1 and CDR2 (germline): MDHEN, SYDVKM. The chain's CDR3 is CASSSSGPSTEAFF. DNA of the CDR3: TGTGCCAGCAGTTCTTCCGGGCCCTCCACTGAAGCTTTCTTT. The full variable domain, its missing parts supplied by reference TRBV28 and TRBJ1-1, is DVKVTQSSRYLVKRTGEKVFLECVQDMDHENMFWYRQDPGLGLRLIYFSYDVKMKEKGDIPEGYSVSREKKERFSLILESASTNQTSMYLCASSSSGPSTEAFFGQGTRLTVV.

J is TRBJ2-3 and V is TRBV29-1; TRBD1 matches 12 bases. Looked up from germline, CDR1 is SQVTM and CDR2 is ANQGSEA. The CDR3 runs to 14 residues. V lost 6 bases, J lost 5 bases, and 6 bases stayed unmatched. This CDR3 is CSVAGTGGRDTQYF. The CDR3 region has the DNA TGCAGCGTGGCCGGGACAGGGGGCCGAGATACGCAGTATTTT.

The gene calls are TRBV15 and TRBJ1-1, with D unclear. CDR3 size: 12 residues. V was cut by 5 bases and J by 1 base, with 5 bases left in between. The germline V gene encodes CDR1 LNHNV and CDR2 YYDKDF (reference sequence). CDR3 DNA sequence: TGTGCCACCAGCCTCGGGAACACTGAAGCTTTCTTT. Protein sequence: CATSLGNTEAFF.

CDR3 sequence (DNA): TGCGCCAGCAGCCCGCGGACTGCGGGGAACAATGAGCAGTTCTTC. Its protein product is CASSPRTAGNNEQFF. V and J are TRBV4-1 and TRBJ2-1; tentative D call: TRBD2 (6 bases). CDR3 length: 15 residues. Per germline, CDR1 MGHRA and CDR2 YSYEKL. V shed 4 bases and J shed 5 bases, with 15 bases lying between them.

This clone was counted a single time. This sequence joins TRBV12-3 or TRBV12-4 and TRBJ1-2, with D tentatively TRBD1 (5 bases). This CDR3 is built from 12 residues. With 6 bases removed from V and 5 bases from J, the gap between germline ends came to 10 bases. As DNA, the CDR3 is TGTGCCAGCAGCCCGCAGGGATATGGCTACACCTTC. Its translation: CASSPQGYGYTF.

In the case of this clone: At the DNA level, this CDR3 is encoded by other sequences in the same sample as well. The rearrangement uses TRBV19 and TRBJ1-5; TRBD1 is a possible D gene (6 bases). The CDR3 consists of 13 residues. The V and J ends lost 4 bases and 2 bases respectively, with 6 bases between them. Germline CDR1 LNHDA, CDR2 SQIVND (reference sequence). CDR3 in amino acids: CASSTGGNQPQHF. As DNA, the CDR3 is TGTGCCAGTAGTACAGGGGGCAATCAGCCCCAGCATTTT.

This chain joins TRBV12-3 or TRBV12-4 and TRBJ1-6; TRBD1 matches at 7 bases. The CDR3 is 13 amino acids. The ends lost 4 bases at V and 9 bases at J; junction bases unmatched: 3. As DNA, the CDR3 is TGTGCCAGCAGTTCCAACAGGGGTTCACCCCTCCACTTT. Residues: CASSSNRGSPLHF.